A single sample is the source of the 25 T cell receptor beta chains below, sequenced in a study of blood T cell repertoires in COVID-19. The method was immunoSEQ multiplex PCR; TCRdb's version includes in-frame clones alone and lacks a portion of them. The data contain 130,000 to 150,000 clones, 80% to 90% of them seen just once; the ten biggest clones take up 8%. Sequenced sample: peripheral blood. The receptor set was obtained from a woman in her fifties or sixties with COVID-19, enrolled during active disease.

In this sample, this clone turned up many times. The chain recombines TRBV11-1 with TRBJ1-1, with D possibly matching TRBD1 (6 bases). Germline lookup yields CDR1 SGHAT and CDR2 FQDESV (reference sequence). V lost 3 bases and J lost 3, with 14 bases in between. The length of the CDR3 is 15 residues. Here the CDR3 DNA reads TGTGCCAGCAGCTTTTACAGGGTACCGGACACTGAAGCTTTCTTT. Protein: CASSFYRVPDTEAFF. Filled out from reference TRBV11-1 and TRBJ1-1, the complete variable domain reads EAEVAQSPRYKITEKSQAVAFWCDPISGHATLYWYRQILGQGPELLVQFQDESVVDDSQLPKDRFSAERLKGVDSTLKIQPAELGDSAMYLCASSFYRVPDTEAFFGQGTRLTVV.

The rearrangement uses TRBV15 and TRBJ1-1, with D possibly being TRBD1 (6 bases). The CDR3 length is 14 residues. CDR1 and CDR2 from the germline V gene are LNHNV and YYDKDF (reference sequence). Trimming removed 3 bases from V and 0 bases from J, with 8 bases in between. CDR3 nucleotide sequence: TGTGCCACCAGCAGGGACAGATTGAACACTGAAGCTTTCTTT. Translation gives CATSRDRLNTEAFF.

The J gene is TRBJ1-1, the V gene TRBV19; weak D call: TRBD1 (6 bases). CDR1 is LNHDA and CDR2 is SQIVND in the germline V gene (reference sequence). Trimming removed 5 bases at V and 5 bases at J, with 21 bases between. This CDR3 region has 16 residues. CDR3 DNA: TGTGCCAGTAGTTATTGGGGCAGGGGCCCTGGGACTGAAGCTTTCTTT. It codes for CASSYWGRGPGTEAFF.

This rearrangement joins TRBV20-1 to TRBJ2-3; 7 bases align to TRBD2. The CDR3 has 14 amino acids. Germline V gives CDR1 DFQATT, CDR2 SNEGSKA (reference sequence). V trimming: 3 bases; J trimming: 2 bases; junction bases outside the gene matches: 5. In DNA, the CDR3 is TGCAGTGCTAGTACAAGCGGGAACACAGATACGCAGTATTTT. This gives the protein CSASTSGNTDTQYF.

CDR3 in amino acids: CASSPGTEEEQYF. CDR3 in DNA: TGTGCCAGTAGTCCCGGGACAGAGGAGGAGCAGTACTTC. The J gene is TRBJ2-7, the V gene TRBV19; 7 positions agree with TRBD1. V lost 5 bases to trimming and J lost 7 bases; unmatched junction nucleotides: 8. Germline V gene data show CDR1 as LNHDA and CDR2 as SQIVND (reference sequence). CDR3 length: 13 residues. The full variable domain, its missing parts supplied by reference TRBV19 and TRBJ2-7, is DGGITQSPKYLFRKEGQNVTLSCEQNLNHDAMYWYRQDPGQGLRLIYYSQIVNDFQKGDIAEGYSVSREKKESFPLTVTSAQKNPTAFYLCASSPGTEEEQYFGPGTRLTVT.

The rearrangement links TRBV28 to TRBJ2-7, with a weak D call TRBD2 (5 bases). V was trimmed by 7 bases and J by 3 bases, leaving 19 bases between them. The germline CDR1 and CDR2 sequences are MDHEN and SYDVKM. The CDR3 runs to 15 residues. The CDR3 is CASTPRRASYYEQYF. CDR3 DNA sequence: TGTGCCAGCACCCCCCGGCGGGCCAGCTACTACGAGCAGTACTTC.

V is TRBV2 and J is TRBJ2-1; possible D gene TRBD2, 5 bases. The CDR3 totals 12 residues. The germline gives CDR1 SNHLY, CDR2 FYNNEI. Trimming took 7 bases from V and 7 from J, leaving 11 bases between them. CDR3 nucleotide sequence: TGTGCCAGCACAACTCTAGCAAATGAGCAGTTCTTC. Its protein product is CASTTLANEQFF.

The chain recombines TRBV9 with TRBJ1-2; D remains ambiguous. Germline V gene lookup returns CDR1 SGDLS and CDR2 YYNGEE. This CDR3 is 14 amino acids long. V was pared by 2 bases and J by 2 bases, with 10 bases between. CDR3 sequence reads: CASSVTFRNYGYTF. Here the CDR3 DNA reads TGTGCCAGCAGCGTCACTTTTCGAAACTATGGCTACACCTTC.

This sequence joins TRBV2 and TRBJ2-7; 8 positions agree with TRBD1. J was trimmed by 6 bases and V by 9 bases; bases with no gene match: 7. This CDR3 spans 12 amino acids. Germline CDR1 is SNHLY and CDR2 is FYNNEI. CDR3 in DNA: TGTGCCAGTACAGGGGGGTGGCTCGAGCAGTACTTC. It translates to CASTGGWLEQYF.

The chain's CDR3 is CASSLAGGANYGYTF. DNA for the CDR3: TGTGCCAGCAGCTTGGCGGGGGGTGCTAACTATGGCTACACCTTC. J is TRBJ1-2 and V is TRBV7-8, with a weak D call TRBD1 (5 bases). The CDR3 has 15 amino acids. Trimming took 3 bases from V and 0 from J, leaving 11 bases between them. Looked up from germline, CDR1 is SGHVS and CDR2 is FQNEAQ. Using reference TRBV7-8 and TRBJ1-2 for the parts outside the CDR3, the full variable domain is GAGVSQSPRYKVAKRGQDVALRCDPISGHVSLFWYQQALGQGPEFLTYFQNEAQLDKSGLPSDRFFAERPEGSVSTLKIQRTQQEDSAVYLCASSLAGGANYGYTFGSGTRLTVV.

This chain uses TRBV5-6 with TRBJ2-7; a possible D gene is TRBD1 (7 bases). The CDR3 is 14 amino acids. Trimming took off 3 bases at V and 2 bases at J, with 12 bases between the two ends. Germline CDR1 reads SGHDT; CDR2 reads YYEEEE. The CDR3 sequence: CASSSGGGPYEQYF. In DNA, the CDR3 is TGTGCCAGCAGCTCAGGGGGAGGCCCCTACGAGCAGTACTTC.

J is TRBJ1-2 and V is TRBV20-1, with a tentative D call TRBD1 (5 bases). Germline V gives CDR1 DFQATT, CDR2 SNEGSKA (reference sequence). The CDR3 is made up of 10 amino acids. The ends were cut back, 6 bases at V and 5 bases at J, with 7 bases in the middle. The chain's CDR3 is CSAKGYGYTF. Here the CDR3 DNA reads TGCAGTGCCAAGGGGTATGGCTACACCTTC.

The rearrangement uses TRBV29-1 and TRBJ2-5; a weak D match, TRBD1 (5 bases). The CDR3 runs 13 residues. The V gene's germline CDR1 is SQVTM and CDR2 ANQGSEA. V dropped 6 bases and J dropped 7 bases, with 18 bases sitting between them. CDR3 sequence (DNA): TGCAGCGTCCCTCAATGGGGCGCAGGGACCCAGTACTTC. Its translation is CSVPQWGAGTQYF.

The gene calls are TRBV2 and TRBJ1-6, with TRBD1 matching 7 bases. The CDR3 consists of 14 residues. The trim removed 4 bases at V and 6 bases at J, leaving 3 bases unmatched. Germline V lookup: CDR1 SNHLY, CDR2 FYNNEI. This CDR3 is CASSGQGGNSPLHF. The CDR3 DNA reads TGTGCCAGCAGTGGACAGGGAGGTAATTCACCCCTCCACTTT.

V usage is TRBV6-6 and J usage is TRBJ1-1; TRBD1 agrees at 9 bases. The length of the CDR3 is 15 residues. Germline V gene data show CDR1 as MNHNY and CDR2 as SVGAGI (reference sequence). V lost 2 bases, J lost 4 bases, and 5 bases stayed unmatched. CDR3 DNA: TGTGCCAGCAGTTACCCGGGACAGGGACGCACTGAAGCTTTCTTT. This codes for CASSYPGQGRTEAFF.

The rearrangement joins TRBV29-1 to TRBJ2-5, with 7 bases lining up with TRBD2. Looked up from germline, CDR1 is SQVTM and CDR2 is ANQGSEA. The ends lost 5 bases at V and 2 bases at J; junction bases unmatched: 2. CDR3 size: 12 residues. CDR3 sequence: CSVQRGQETQYF. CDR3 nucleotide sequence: TGCAGCGTTCAGCGGGGACAAGAGACCCAGTACTTC.

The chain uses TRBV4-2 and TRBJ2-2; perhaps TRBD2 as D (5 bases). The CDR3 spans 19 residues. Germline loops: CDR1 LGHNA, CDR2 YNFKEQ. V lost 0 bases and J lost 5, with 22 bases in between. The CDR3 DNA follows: TGTGCCAGCAGCCAAGATTTTGTGGGGAGTCTCTCCCAGACCGGGGAGCTGTTTTTT. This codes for CASSQDFVGSLSQTGELFF.

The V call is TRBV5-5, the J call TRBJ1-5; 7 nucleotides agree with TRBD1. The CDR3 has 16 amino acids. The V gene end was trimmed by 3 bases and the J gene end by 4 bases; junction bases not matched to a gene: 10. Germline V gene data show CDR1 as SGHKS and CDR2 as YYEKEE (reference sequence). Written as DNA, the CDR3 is TGTGCCAGCAGCTCGACAGGGAGCGAGGGAAATCAGCCCCAGCATTTT. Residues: CASSSTGSEGNQPQHF.

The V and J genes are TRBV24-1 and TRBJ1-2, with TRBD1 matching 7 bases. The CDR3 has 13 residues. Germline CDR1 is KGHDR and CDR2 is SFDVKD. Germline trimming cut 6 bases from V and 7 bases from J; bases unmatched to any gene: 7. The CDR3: CATSTTGQPGYTF. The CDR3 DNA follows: TGTGCCACCAGTACGACAGGGCAACCTGGCTACACCTTC.

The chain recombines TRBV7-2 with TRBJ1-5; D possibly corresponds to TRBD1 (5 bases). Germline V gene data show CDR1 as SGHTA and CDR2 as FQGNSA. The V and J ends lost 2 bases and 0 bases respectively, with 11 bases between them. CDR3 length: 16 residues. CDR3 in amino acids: CASSLLGAASNQPQHF. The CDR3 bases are TGTGCCAGCAGCTTATTAGGGGCAGCTAGCAATCAGCCCCAGCATTTT.

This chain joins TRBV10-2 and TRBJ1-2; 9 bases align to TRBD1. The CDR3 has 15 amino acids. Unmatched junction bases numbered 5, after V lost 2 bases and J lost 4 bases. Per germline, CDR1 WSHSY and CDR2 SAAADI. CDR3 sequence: CASSETGGFGYGYTF. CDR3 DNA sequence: TGCGCCAGCAGTGAGACAGGGGGCTTCGGCTATGGCTACACCTTC.

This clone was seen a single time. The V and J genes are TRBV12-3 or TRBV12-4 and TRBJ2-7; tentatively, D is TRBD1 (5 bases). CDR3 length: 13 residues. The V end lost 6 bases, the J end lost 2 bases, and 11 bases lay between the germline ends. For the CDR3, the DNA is TGTGCCAGCAGCCTAGGACATACCTACGAGCAGTACTTC. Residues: CASSLGHTYEQYF.

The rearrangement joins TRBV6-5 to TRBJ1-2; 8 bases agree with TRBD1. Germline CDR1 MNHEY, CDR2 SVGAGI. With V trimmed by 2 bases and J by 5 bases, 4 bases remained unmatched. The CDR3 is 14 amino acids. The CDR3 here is CASSYQGQAYGYTF. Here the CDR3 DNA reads TGTGCCAGCAGTTACCAGGGACAGGCGTATGGCTACACCTTC.

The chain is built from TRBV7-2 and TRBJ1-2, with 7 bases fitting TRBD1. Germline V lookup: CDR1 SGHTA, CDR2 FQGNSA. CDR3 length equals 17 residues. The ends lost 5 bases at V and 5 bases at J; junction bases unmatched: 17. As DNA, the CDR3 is TGTGCCAGCAGCCCCTGGACAGGCTTCGAAATAGGGTATGGCTACACCTTC. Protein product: CASSPWTGFEIGYGYTF.

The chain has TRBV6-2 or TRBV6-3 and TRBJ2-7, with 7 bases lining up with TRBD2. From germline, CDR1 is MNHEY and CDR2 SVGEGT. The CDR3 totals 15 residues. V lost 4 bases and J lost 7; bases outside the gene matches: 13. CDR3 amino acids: CASSSGTRRGLEQYF. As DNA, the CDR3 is TGTGCCAGCAGTTCCGGGACCAGACGGGGACTAGAGCAGTACTTC.